Reported below is one T cell receptor beta chain. In its sample, this clonotype was seen many times. Relative to the germline gene, one junction end is altered; a read error may explain this. TCR cDNA was made using 5'RACE template switching, a step that added a universal primer site and unique molecular identifiers. cDNA synthesis was primed from both the TCR alpha and TCR beta constant segments. Two PCR steps were used to amplify libraries, with sample barcodes and sequencing adapters being added in the second step. Libraries were sequenced on Illumina HiSeq 2500 (2x100 bp) or NovaSeq (2x150 bp). The paper's data handling went like this. MIGEC was used to demultiplex reads and collapse the reads into UMI consensus sequences, and MiXCR was used for V(D)J alignment. Using edgeR on replicate PBMC samples, clonotypes were called vaccine-responding if FDR was below 0.01 and the log2 fold change was above 5 up to day 15. Each bulk clonotype was labeled CD4 or CD8 based on which sequenced repertoire, CD4 or CD8, contained the clonotype at higher abundance. A clonotype counted as NS4B-specific if enriched at least 10-fold in dextramer-positive versus dextramer-negative fractions, with CD4-biased clonotypes left out. TCRdb took the public reads, trimmed them with fastp at Q25, ran MiXCR for clone calling and kept in-frame beta chains. Merged by CDR3 protein, the rows form single entries marked with the most common genes and DNA. In this record, the V and J calls reflect TCRdb's handling and not the investigators' own analysis. The sample includes around 49,000 distinct CDR3 sequences, with about 6.8% observed a single time. About 15% of the sample goes to the ten largest clones.

This sample stems from a study of T cells after yellow fever vaccination (dated 2019 in TCRdb). For the wider study: The SMART-Seq v4 Ultra Low Input RNA kit was used to prepare libraries from fractions with low cell numbers. Two healthy male donors, one aged 18 to 30 and one aged 30 to 40 years, were included in the cohort. To track T-cell clones before and after primary and booster YFV17D yellow fever vaccination, bulk TCR alpha and beta repertoires were sequenced longitudinally. Bulk PBMC replicates and cell subsets were isolated from blood drawn at multiple timepoints before and after both primary and secondary immunization.

The treatment or condition label on this specimen signifies: live attenuated yellow fever vaccine strain. A standard Ficoll-Paque protocol was used to isolate PBMCs from peripheral blood. Epitope-specific CD8 T cells were sorted using a dextramer loaded with the yellow fever NS4B epitope peptide, with anti-CD3 and anti-CD8 staining. TriZol was used to extract RNA from bulk PBMCs, CD4 and CD8 fractions, and dextramer-positive and dextramer-negative fractions. Paper-wide results and their limitations: The secondary T-cell response was weaker than the primary response but faster, peaking on day 5 instead of day 15. The study included only two donors, which limits how far the findings can be generalized. FACS-sorted repertoires could contain abundant contaminating clonotypes from the bulk population, so computational filtering was required. A small fraction of clonotypes appeared in both the CD4 and CD8 compartments, likely as a result of convergent recombination. Most clones expanded after primary vaccination (96% of CD4 and roughly 90% of CD8) were re-detected after the booster, suggesting that broad memory maintenance occurred.

The CDR3 holds 11 amino acids from the cysteine to the phenylalanine. This entry keeps only the CDR3 DNA: 33 bases, framed from base 1. The sequencing here drew on CD8+ T cells not binding an NS4B(214-222) dextramer, sorted from PBMCs, taken 45 days after the yellow fever booster vaccination. What the cell subset or site label conveys for this sample: NS4B epitope dextramer-negative CD8 T cells. The chain joins TRBV12-3 or TRBV12-4 to TRBJ2-5, and 7 junctional nucleotides match TRBD2. The source is a man between 25 and 39 years old who received the YFV17D yellow fever vaccine. The CDR3 amino acid sequence is: CASGDQETQYF. The base sequence is TGCGCCAGCGGGGACCAAGAGACCCAGTACTTC.